This T cell receptor (beta chain) was obtained from a study of Ad26.COV2.S vaccination and SARS-CoV-2 variants. The protocol was immunoSEQ multiplex PCR, while the TCRdb copy is restricted to in-frame clones and leaves out a portion. The sample carries 300,000 to 450,000 clones, under 95% recorded once. Germline CDR1 and CDR2: SGHTA and FQGNSA. V was pared by 6 bases and J by 7 bases, with 18 bases between. The CDR3 runs to 14 residues. The chain has TRBV7-2 and TRBJ1-1; D call uncertain. This receptor was identified in a human donor who had recovered from COVID-19. The starting material was peripheral blood, obtained after recovery from COVID-19. This CDR3 reads CASRFGGISGEAFF. In DNA, the CDR3 is TGTGCCAGCAGGTTCGGAGGGATTTCGGGTGAAGCTTTCTTT.